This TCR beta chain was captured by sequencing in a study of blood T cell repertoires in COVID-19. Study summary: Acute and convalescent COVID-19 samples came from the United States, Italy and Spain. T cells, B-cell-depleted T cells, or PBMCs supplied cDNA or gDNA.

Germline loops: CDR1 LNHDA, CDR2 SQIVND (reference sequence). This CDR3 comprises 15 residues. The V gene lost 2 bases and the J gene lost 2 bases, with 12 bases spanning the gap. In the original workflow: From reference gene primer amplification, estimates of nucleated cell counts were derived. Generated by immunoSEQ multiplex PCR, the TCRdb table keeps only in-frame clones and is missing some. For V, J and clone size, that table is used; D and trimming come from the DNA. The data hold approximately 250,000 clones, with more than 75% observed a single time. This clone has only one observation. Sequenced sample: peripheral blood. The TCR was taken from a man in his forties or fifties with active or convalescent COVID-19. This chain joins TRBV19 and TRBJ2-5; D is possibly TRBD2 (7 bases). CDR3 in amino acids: CASSIFGGRQETQYF. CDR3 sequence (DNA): TGTGCCAGTAGTATATTCGGGGGGCGGCAAGAGACCCAGTACTTC.